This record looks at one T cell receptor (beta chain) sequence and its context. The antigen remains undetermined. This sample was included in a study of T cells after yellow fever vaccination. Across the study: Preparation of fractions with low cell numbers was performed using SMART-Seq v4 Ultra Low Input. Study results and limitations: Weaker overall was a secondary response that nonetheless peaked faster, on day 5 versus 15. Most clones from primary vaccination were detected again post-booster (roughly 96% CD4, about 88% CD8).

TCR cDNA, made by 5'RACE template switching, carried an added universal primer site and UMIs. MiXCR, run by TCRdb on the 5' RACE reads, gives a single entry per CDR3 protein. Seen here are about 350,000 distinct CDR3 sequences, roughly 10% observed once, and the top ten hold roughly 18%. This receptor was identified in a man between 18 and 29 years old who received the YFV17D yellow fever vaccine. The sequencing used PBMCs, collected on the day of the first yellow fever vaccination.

CDR3 nucleotides: TGTGCCAGCAGTTACTGGGCTGGCACCGGGGAGCTGTTTTTT. Protein sequence: CASSYWAGTGELFF. The chain recombines TRBV6-2 or TRBV6-3 with TRBJ2-2; the D is unclear. Trimming took 1 base from V and 4 from J, leaving 7 bases between them. Germline CDR1 MNHEY, CDR2 SVGEGT. This CDR3 region has 14 residues.